Each of the 26 T cell receptor beta chains below was sequenced from the same sample in a study of cytomegalovirus exposure and HLA in healthy donors. TCRdb's table, derived via immunoSEQ multiplex PCR, lists solely in-frame clones and lacks some. The profile shows more than 300,000 clones, roughly 89% of them singletons. The specimen sequenced was PBMCs. The receptors shown here come from a woman aged 18-30 years in good health and CMV-seronegative.

Details on this clone: One end of the junction varies from germline; a read error may be responsible. The chain recombines TRBV9 with TRBJ1-2, with D perhaps matching TRBD1 (6 bases). The CDR3 extends over 14 amino acids. Germline V gene sequence: CDR1 SGDLS, CDR2 YYNGEE. CDR3 nucleotides: TGTGCCAGCACCGTAGATCAGGGGAGCTATGGCTACACCTTC. This gives the protein CASTVDQGSYGYTF.

The chain uses TRBV7-9 and TRBJ2-1, with 8 bases identical to TRBD2. Germline V gives CDR1 SEHNR, CDR2 FQNEAQ (reference sequence). The ends lost 5 bases at V and 7 bases at J; junction bases unmatched: 7. The CDR3 sequence is 14 residues long. In DNA form, the CDR3 reads TGTGCCAGCAGCCCTGATGGCGGGAGGAATGAGCAGTTCTTC. Its protein is CASSPDGGRNEQFF.

This clone has a single count. V is TRBV6-5 and J is TRBJ1-1, with D perhaps matching TRBD1 (6 bases). Germline values: CDR1 MNHEY, CDR2 SVGAGI. This CDR3 contains 16 residues. Trimming cost V 0 bases and J 3 bases, with 14 bases left between them. Here the CDR3 DNA reads TGTGCCAGCAGTTACTCTGGGGGCGCGGTTGACACTGAAGCTTTCTTT. Translated: CASSYSGGAVDTEAFF.

V and J are TRBV28 and TRBJ1-5, with D maybe TRBD1 (5 bases). V was clipped by 2 bases and J by 3 bases, with 11 bases between them. The CDR3 extends over 15 amino acids. The germline V gene has CDR1 MDHEN and CDR2 SYDVKM. The CDR3 nucleotides are TGTGCCAGCAGTTTAGCTGGGGCAGACAATCAGCCCCAGCATTTT. Translation: CASSLAGADNQPQHF.

A remark on this clone: The same CDR3 is also encoded by other DNA sequences in this sample. V is TRBV27 and J is TRBJ1-1; TRBD1 matches 7 bases. V shed 8 bases and J 1 base; nucleotides not matched to a gene: 7. Germline lookup yields CDR1 MNHEY and CDR2 SMNVEV (reference sequence). The CDR3 contains 14 residues. CDR3 in amino acids: CASSLGQQNTEAFF. Here the CDR3 DNA reads TGTGCCAGCTCTTTGGGACAGCAGAACACTGAAGCTTTCTTT.

V usage is TRBV5-8 and J usage is TRBJ2-3, with 8 nucleotides matching TRBD2. V dropped 4 bases and J dropped 0; count of bases not matched to a gene: 4. CDR1 is SGHTS, CDR2 YDEGEE, per germline. The CDR3 runs to 15 residues. CDR3 sequence: CASSHSGASTDTQYF. CDR3 DNA sequence: TGTGCCAGCAGCCATAGCGGGGCTAGCACAGATACGCAGTATTTT.

This chain uses TRBV4-3 with TRBJ2-1, with TRBD2 identical over 7 bases. This CDR3 spans 16 amino acids. The V gene's germline CDR1 is LGHNA and CDR2 YSLEER. V lost 4 bases and J lost 3; bases outside the gene matches: 9. The CDR3 sequence is CASSPSARGSYNEQFF. CDR3 bases: TGCGCCAGCAGCCCATCGGCCCGCGGGAGCTACAATGAGCAGTTCTTC.

V and J are TRBV28 and TRBJ1-4; possibly TRBD1 for D (5 bases). The germline V and J ends were trimmed by 5 bases and 8 bases, with 21 bases remaining between them. The CDR3 has 16 amino acids. The germline gives CDR1 MDHEN, CDR2 SYDVKM. CDR3 bases: TGTGCCAGCAGTAAGGGCAGGGTATCGGAACAAGAAAAACTGTTTTTT. It specifies CASSKGRVSEQEKLFF.

Here the CDR3 reads CASSQLQGTKQGYTF. The DNA of the CDR3 is TGTGCCAGCAGCCAATTACAGGGTACGAAGCAGGGCTACACCTTC. The genes are TRBV14 and TRBJ1-2; weak D call: TRBD1 (6 bases). The germline CDR1 and CDR2 sequences are SGHDN and FVKESK. This CDR3 comprises 15 residues. With 2 bases removed from V and 8 bases from J, the gap between germline ends came to 18 bases.

This sequence joins TRBV11-2 and TRBJ2-7; 16 nucleotides align to TRBD2. V gave up 5 bases and J gave up 4 bases; unmatched junction bases: 5. The germline V gene encodes CDR1 SGHAT and CDR2 FQNNGV. This CDR3 spans 16 amino acids. CDR3 DNA sequence: TGTGCCAGCAGCCCCCGGGGACTAGCGGGAGGGTACGAGCAGTACTTC. This codes for CASSPRGLAGGYEQYF.

J is TRBJ1-1 and V is TRBV14; D is ambiguous. Deletions cut 4 bases from V and 0 bases from J, with 6 bases between. CDR1 and CDR2 (germline): SGHDN, FVKESK. The CDR3 consists of 13 residues. CDR3 nucleotides: TGTGCCAGCAGCCGACTCCTGAACACTGAAGCTTTCTTT. Protein product: CASSRLLNTEAFF.

This chain uses TRBV9 with TRBJ2-5, with D perhaps TRBD2 (6 bases). In germline, CDR1 is SGDLS, CDR2 YYNGEE. The CDR3 loop spans 15 amino acids. Between the trimmed V and J ends, which lost 0 bases and 1 base, there was a span of 10 bases. The CDR3 reads CASSVEYSGQETQYF. CDR3 sequence (DNA): TGTGCCAGCAGCGTAGAGTATAGCGGCCAAGAGACCCAGTACTTC.

The CDR3, as DNA: TGTGCCAGCAGTTCGACAGGGGGAAGTCAGCCCCAGCATTTT. Translating gives CASSSTGGSQPQHF. The chain has TRBV6-5 and TRBJ1-5; 9 bases are a match to TRBD1. Germline V gene lookup returns CDR1 MNHEY and CDR2 SVGAGI. V lost 4 bases to trimming and J lost 6 bases; unmatched junction nucleotides: 4. The CDR3 length is 14 residues.

This chain uses TRBV7-6 with TRBJ1-3; D is unresolved. V was clipped by 5 bases and J by 2 bases, with 13 bases between them. Germline V gene sequence: CDR1 SGHVS, CDR2 FNYEAQ. The CDR3 contains 15 residues. Here the CDR3 DNA reads TGTGCCAGCAGCACCTTCGACACGGCTGGAAACACCATATATTTT. It codes for CASSTFDTAGNTIYF.

The genes are TRBV4-3 and TRBJ2-3; TRBD2 matches at 9 bases. Trimming at V came to 1 base and at J to 2 bases, leaving 4 bases not matched to a gene. The CDR3 consists of 16 residues. Per germline, CDR1 LGHNA and CDR2 YSLEER. The CDR3: CASSQAASGNTDTQYF. In nucleotides, the CDR3 is TGCGCCAGCAGCCAAGCAGCTAGCGGGAACACAGATACGCAGTATTTT.

The J gene is TRBJ2-1, the V gene TRBV6-5; 9 bases are a match to TRBD1. Germline assignment: CDR1 MNHEY and CDR2 SVGAGI. There are 14 residues in the CDR3. J lost 2 bases, V lost 6 bases, and 2 bases had no gene match. The CDR3 spells CASSWDRAYNEQFF. The CDR3 DNA sequence: TGTGCCAGCAGCTGGGACAGGGCCTACAATGAGCAGTTCTTC.

The chain is built from TRBV2 and TRBJ2-7, with no clear D. The V gene's germline CDR1 is SNHLY and CDR2 FYNNEI. Trimming removed 7 bases from V and 6 bases from J, with 16 bases in between. This CDR3 has 13 amino acids. CDR3 sequence (DNA): TGTGCCAGCACTATCGTCTGGGCAGGCGAGCAGTACTTC. Translated, it gives CASTIVWAGEQYF.

The chain joins TRBV18 to TRBJ2-1; TRBD2 agrees at 11 bases. Germline CDR1 and CDR2: KGHSH and LQKENI. Germline trimming cut 5 bases from V and 8 bases from J; bases unmatched to any gene: 5. The CDR3 extends over 14 amino acids. CDR3 protein: CASSVLAGVHEQFF. CDR3 bases: TGTGCCAGCTCAGTACTAGCGGGAGTTCATGAGCAGTTCTTC. Full variable domain (outside the CDR3, taken from reference TRBV18 and TRBJ2-1): NAGVMQNPRHLVRRRGQEARLRCSPMKGHSHVYWYRQLPEEGLKFMVYLQKENIIDESGMPKERFSAEFPKEGPSILRIQQVVRGDSAAYFCASSVLAGVHEQFFGPGTRLTVL.

The V gene is TRBV18, the J gene TRBJ1-1, with 7 bases identical to TRBD1. Germline values: CDR1 KGHSH, CDR2 LQKENI. Trimming cost V 1 base and J 0 bases; bases outside gene matches: 5. This CDR3 is 16 amino acids long. CDR3: CASSPRDSSLNTEAFF. The CDR3 nucleotides are TGTGCCAGCTCACCACGGGACAGCTCCTTGAACACTGAAGCTTTCTTT.

This clone was observed a handful of times. J is TRBJ2-1 and V is TRBV6-4; 10 positions agree with TRBD2. The CDR3 length is 15 residues. The germline V gene has CDR1 MRHNA and CDR2 SNTAGT. Trimming removed 0 bases from V and 4 bases from J; junction bases left unmatched: 0. CDR3 sequence (DNA): TGTGCCAGCAGTGACTCGACTAGCGGGTACAATGAGCAGTTCTTC. This gives the protein CASSDSTSGYNEQFF.

The chain links TRBV28 to TRBJ1-1; TRBD1 matches at 7 bases. Per the germline V gene, CDR1 is MDHEN and CDR2 is SYDVKM. This CDR3 region has 15 residues. The V gene end was trimmed by 3 bases and the J gene end by 0 bases; junction bases not matched to a gene: 4. The CDR3 region has the DNA TGTGCCAGCAGTTTGAAGGACAGGCTGAACACTGAAGCTTTCTTT. This translates into CASSLKDRLNTEAFF.

The chain uses TRBV30 and TRBJ2-5, with D tentatively TRBD2 (6 bases). The CDR3 contains 13 residues. The germline V gene has CDR1 GTSNPN and CDR2 SVGIG (reference sequence). V lost 2 bases, J lost 2 bases, and 9 bases lay in between. The DNA of the CDR3 is TGTGCCTGGAGTCACGGAGGGCAAGAGACCCAGTACTTC. It yields the protein CAWSHGGQETQYF.

The chain carries TRBV6-5 and TRBJ2-7; 7 positions match TRBD1. Germline CDR1 and CDR2: MNHEY and SVGAGI. J lost 12 bases, V lost 2 bases, and 7 bases had no gene match. The CDR3 runs 12 residues. CDR3 coding DNA: TGTGCCAGCAGTTACAAGGACAGGACTCTGTACTTC. This gives the protein CASSYKDRTLYF.

With respect to this clone: The junction shows a germline mismatch at one end, possibly a read error. The chain uses TRBV19 and TRBJ1-4, with a possible D match to TRBD1 (5 bases). The CDR3 spans 8 residues. Germline V gene sequence: CDR1 LNHDA, CDR2 SQIVND (reference sequence). CDR3 residues: CASNWGVF. The CDR3 nucleotides are TGTGCCAGTAACTGGGGGGTTTTT.

The chain carries TRBV6-5 and TRBJ1-2; 7 bases map to TRBD1. The CDR3 sequence is 15 residues long. V was clipped by 5 bases and J by 9 bases; unmatched bases: 15. Germline V gene sequence: CDR1 MNHEY, CDR2 SVGAGI. CDR3 in DNA: TGTGCCAGCAGTACAGGGGTCATGGTCACCTCGAGCTACACCTTC. This gives the protein CASSTGVMVTSSYTF.

This chain connects TRBV4-1 to TRBJ1-4; D ambiguous. CDR3 length equals 14 residues. Germline values: CDR1 MGHRA, CDR2 YSYEKL. Trimming removed 4 bases at V and 2 bases at J, with 8 bases between. In DNA form, the CDR3 reads TGCGCCAGCAGCCCAGGAGGCACTAATGAAAAACTGTTTTTT. Translating it yields CASSPGGTNEKLFF.